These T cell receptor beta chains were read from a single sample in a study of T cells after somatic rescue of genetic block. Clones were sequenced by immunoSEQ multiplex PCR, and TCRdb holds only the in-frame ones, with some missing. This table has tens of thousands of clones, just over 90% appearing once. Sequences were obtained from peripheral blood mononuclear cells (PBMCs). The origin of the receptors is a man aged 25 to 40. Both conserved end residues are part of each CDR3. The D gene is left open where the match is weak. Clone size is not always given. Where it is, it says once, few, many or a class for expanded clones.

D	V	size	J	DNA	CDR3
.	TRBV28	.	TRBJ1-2	TGTGCCAGCAGTTTATGGGGTGCGGGGCAGGGAGGACATCTGTTCGGCTACACCTTC	CASSLWGAGQGGHLFGYTF
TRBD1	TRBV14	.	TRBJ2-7	TGTGCCAGCAGCCAGTTGGTTGGACAGGGAAATTACGAGCAGTACTTC	CASSQLVGQGNYEQYF
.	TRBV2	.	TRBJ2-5	TGTGCCAGCAGCGATACAGGGATACAAGGAGAGACCCAGTACTTC	CASSDTGIQGETQYF
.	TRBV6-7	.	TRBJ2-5	TGTGCCAGCAGTTCCGAAACTAGGGGCAGGGAAGAGACCCAGTACTTC	CASSSETRGREETQYF
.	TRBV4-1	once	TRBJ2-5	TGCGCCAGCAGCCGCGGGACCTCGGGGGAGACCCAGTACTTC	CASSRGTSGETQYF
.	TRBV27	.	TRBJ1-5	TGTGCCAGCAGCAACTTCCAGGGTTTCAGCAATCAGCCCCAGCATTTT	CASSNFQGFSNQPQHF
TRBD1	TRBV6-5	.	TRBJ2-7	TGTGCCAGCAGGGGGACAGTAGAGCAGTACTTC	CASRGTVEQYF
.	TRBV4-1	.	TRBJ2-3	TGCGCCAGCAGCCAAGTGGGGGTCTCGCCAGATACGCAGTATTTT	CASSQVGVSPDTQYF
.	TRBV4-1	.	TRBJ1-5	TGCGCCAGCAGCCAAGAAGGTCGGAATTTCGGTCAGCCCCAGCATTTT	CASSQEGRNFGQPQHF
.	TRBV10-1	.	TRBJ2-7	TGCGCCAGCAGCCCAAACTTGGACTCTTCCTACGAGCAGTACTTC	CASSPNLDSSYEQYF
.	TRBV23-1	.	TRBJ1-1	TGCGCCAGCAGGCTCGGGCAGCTGAACACTGAAGCTTTCTTT	CASRLGQLNTEAFF
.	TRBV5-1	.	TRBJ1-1	TGCGCCAGCAGTACACGATCAGGAAGCGATACTGAAGCTTTCTTT	CASSTRSGSDTEAFF
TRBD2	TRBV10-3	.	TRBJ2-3	TGTGCCATCATGGATAGCGGGATTAGCACAGATACGCAGTATTTT	CAIMDSGISTDTQYF
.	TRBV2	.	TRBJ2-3	TGTGCCATCCCCCCGGGGGACACAGATACGCAGTATTTT	CAIPPGDTDTQYF
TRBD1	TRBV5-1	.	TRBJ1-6	TGCGCCAGCAGCTTACTTACAGGGGATCGGTCGAATTCACCCCTCCACTTT	CASSLLTGDRSNSPLHF
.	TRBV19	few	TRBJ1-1	TGTGCCAGTAGTGCACATGAGTTGGCCACTGAAGCTTTCTTT	CASSAHELATEAFF
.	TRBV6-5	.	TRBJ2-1	TGTGCCAGCAGTTACTGGCCACCCTCCTACAATGAGCAGTTCTTC	CASSYWPPSYNEQFF
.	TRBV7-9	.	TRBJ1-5	TGTGCCAGCAGCTTAGATGCAGGAGTCAATCAGCCCCAGCATTTT	CASSLDAGVNQPQHF
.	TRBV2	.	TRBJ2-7	TGTGCCAGCAGTGAACGGGGAAGGGCCTACGAGCAGTACTTC	CASSERGRAYEQYF
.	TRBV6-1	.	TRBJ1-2	TGTGCCAGCAGCCCCAGCCTTCTATATGGCTACACCTTC	CASSPSLLYGYTF
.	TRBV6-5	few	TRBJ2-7	TGTGCCAGCGGAGAGGTCGAGCAGTACTTC	CASGEVEQYF
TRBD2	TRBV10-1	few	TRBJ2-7	TGCGCCAGCAGTGAGTCCACTAGCGGGATGGACGAGCAGTACTTC	CASSESTSGMDEQYF
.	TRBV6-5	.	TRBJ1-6	TGTGCCAGCAGTTACAGGAGGGGAGGTAATTCACCCCTCCACTTT	CASSYRRGGNSPLHF
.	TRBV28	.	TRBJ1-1	TGTGCCAGCAGTTTTGCCGGGAACACTGAAGCTTTCTTT	CASSFAGNTEAFF
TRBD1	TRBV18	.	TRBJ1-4	TGTGCCAGCTCGCCTCAGGGGGCAACTGAAAAACTGTTTTTT	CASSPQGATEKLFF
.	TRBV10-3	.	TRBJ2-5	TGTGCCATCAGTGAGTCCCAGCGGACGTACCAAGAGACCCAGTACTTC	CAISESQRTYQETQYF
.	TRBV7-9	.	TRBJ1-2	TGTGCCAGCAGCTTCTACTCTGGCTACACCTTC	CASSFYSGYTF
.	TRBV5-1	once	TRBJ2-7	TGCGCCAGCAGCTTGGCACCGACAGGTACCTACGAGCAGTACTTC	CASSLAPTGTYEQYF
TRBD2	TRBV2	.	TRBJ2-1	TGTGCCAGCAGTCTGACTAGCGGTTCCTACAATGAGCAGTTCTTC	CASSLTSGSYNEQFF
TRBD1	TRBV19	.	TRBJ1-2	TGTGCCAGTATGCCCGGACAGGGAAAAACCTATGGCTACACCTTC	CASMPGQGKTYGYTF
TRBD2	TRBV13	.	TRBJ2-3	TGTGCCAGCAGCACCGGGGGGGTGACAGATACGCAGTATTTT	CASSTGGVTDTQYF
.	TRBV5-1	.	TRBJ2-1	TGCGCCAGCAGCCTAAACCAGGGGGGCAATGAGCAGTTCTTC	CASSLNQGGNEQFF
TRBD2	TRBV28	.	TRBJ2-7	TGTGCCAGCAGACTCACTAGCGGAGCCTACGAGCAGTACTTC	CASRLTSGAYEQYF
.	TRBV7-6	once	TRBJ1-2	TGTGCCAGCAGCTCCCGGGGCTACACCTTC	CASSSRGYTF
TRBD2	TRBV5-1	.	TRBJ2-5	TGCGCCAGCAGCCAGGGAGGGAAAGGGGAGACCCAGTACTTC	CASSQGGKGETQYF
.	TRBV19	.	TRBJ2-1	TGTGCCAGTAGTCCCAGGGGATACAATGAGCAGTTCTTC	CASSPRGYNEQFF
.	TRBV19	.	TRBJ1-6	TGTGCCAGTAGTCTGACATACAATTCACCCCTCCACTTT	CASSLTYNSPLHF
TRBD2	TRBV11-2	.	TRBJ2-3	TGTGCCAGCAGCTTAGCGGGAGGGCGGGGAGATACGCAGTATTTT	CASSLAGGRGDTQYF
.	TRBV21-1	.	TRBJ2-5	TGTGCCAGCAGCAAAGTGGTCTGGGCGGAGACCCAGTACTTC	CASSKVVWAETQYF
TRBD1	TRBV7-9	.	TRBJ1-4	TGTGCCAGCAGACGCCGGGACAGGGACGAAAAACTGTTTTTT	CASRRRDRDEKLFF
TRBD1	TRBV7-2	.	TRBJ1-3	TGTGCCAGCAGCTTAGTTTGGACAGGCGCTGGAAACACCATATATTTT	CASSLVWTGAGNTIYF
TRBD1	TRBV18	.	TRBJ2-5	TGTGCCAGCTCGATGGACAGGCTTGAGACCCAGTACTTC	CASSMDRLETQYF
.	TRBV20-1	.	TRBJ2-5	TGCAGTACTTACGGTTGGGAGACCCAGTACTTC	CSTYGWETQYF
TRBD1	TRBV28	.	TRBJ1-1	TGTGCCAGCGTGGAAACAAGAACAGGGGCTGAAGCTTTCTTT	CASVETRTGAEAFF
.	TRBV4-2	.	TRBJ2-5	TGTGCCAGCAGCCCGGACTTACAAGAGACCCAGTACTTC	CASSPDLQETQYF
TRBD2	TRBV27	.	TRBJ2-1	TGTGCCAGCAGTTTATTCTTTAGCGGGAGGGCCTACAATGAGCAGTTCTTC	CASSLFFSGRAYNEQFF
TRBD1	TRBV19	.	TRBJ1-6	TGTGCCAGTAGTATAGACGGGACAGCGGGTCCCTATAATTCACCCCTCCACTTT	CASSIDGTAGPYNSPLHF
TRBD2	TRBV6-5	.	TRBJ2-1	TGTGCCAGCGGAAGAGGCGGGGGTAATGAGCAGTTCTTC	CASGRGGGNEQFF
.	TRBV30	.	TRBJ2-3	TGTGCCTGGAGTGCGACTCGTGGTCGGGATACGCAGTATTTT	CAWSATRGRDTQYF
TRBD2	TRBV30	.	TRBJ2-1	TGTGCCTGGAGCCCCATAGGACTAGCTCTTAAATCAGGGTCCTACAATGAGCAGTTCTTC	CAWSPIGLALKSGSYNEQFF
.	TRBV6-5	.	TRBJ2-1	TGTGCCAGCAGTTGGACCTACAGCTCCTACAATGAGCAGTTCTTC	CASSWTYSSYNEQFF
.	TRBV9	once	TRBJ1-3	TGTGCCAGCAGCGTAGCCGGGACTTACGGAAACACCATATATTTT	CASSVAGTYGNTIYF
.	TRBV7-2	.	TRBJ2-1	TGTGCCAGCAGCTTAGTCGCAGCCCGGGGGGCCAATGAGCAGTTCTTC	CASSLVAARGANEQFF
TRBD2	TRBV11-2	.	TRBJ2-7	TGTGCCAGCAGCTTAGATACTAGCGGCTCCTACGAGCAGTACTTC	CASSLDTSGSYEQYF
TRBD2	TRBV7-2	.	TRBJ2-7	TGTGCCAGCAGCTTATCGGCGGGAGTGAGCTACGAGCAGTACTTC	CASSLSAGVSYEQYF